These 3 T cell receptor beta chains share one sample of origin, sequenced in a study of T cells in Graves' hyperthyroidism and ophthalmopathy. Regions amplified from RNA transcripts were the TCR beta CDR3 regions. A first-round RT-PCR of the TCR CDR3 used the HTBI primer set. TCRdb ran MiXCR on the multiplex PCR reads and lists one entry per CDR3 protein. This sample has almost 600,000 distinct CDR3 sequences, with just over 45% found just once. Sequencing input: peripheral blood or thyroid tissue (not recorded which). The source of these receptors is a woman aged 18 to 35 with Graves' hyperthyroidism.

In this sample, this clonotype turned up a few times. The chain recombines TRBV5-1 with TRBJ1-1, with a possible D match to TRBD1 (5 bases). Trimming took off 4 bases at V and 5 bases at J, with 15 bases between the two ends. From germline, CDR1 is SGHRS and CDR2 YFSETQ. The CDR3 is made up of 14 amino acids. The CDR3 spells CASSGRGGWTEAFF. CDR3 in DNA: TGCGCCAGCAGCGGGAGGGGTGGGTGGACTGAAGCTTTCTTT. The entire variable domain, with the rest obtained from reference TRBV5-1 and TRBJ1-1, is as follows: KAGVTQTPRYLIKTRGQQVTLSCSPISGHRSVSWYQQTPGQGLQFLFEYFSETQRNKGNFPGRFSGRQFSNSRSEMNVSTLELGDSALYLCASSGRGGWTEAFFGQGTRLTVV.

This chain uses TRBV2 with TRBJ1-1, with D perhaps TRBD1 (6 bases). The V gene's germline CDR1 is SNHLY and CDR2 FYNNEI. V lost 8 bases and J 5 bases, leaving 12 bases between the germline ends. This CDR3 comprises 12 residues. The CDR3 loop is CASGGGGTEAFF. For the CDR3, the DNA is TGTGCCAGCGGGGGCGGGGGGACTGAAGCTTTCTTT.

The chain recombines TRBV29-1 with TRBJ1-1; 7 bases agree with TRBD1. The germline gives CDR1 SQVTM, CDR2 ANQGSEA. V lost 7 bases and J lost 1; bases outside the gene matches: 6. CDR3 length: 13 amino acids. The CDR3 region has the DNA TGCAGCGGGGGTGGGACAGCGAACACTGAAGCTTTCTTT. Residues: CSGGGTANTEAFF.